The 19 T cell receptor beta chains reported below all come from one sample, sequenced in a study of memory CD4+ T cells and cytomegalovirus serostatus (dated by TCRdb to the late 2010s). Single viable CD3+CD4+CD8-CD45RO+ cells were sorted as memory CD4+ T cells on a FACSAria II. Receptor libraries were prepared by the immunoSEQ multiplex PCR assay. The source is immuneACCESS, and TCRdb retained only in-frame sequences with V and J called. Part of the clones is not carried over; for the studies checked, unresolved V genes explain less than half of this, and the remainder is unexplained. The sample table records tens of thousands of clones; over 65% of these occur just once. The leading ten clones occupy around 2% of the sample. Sample: memory CD4+ T cells from blood. These receptors were taken from an adult in good health and CMV-seronegative.

The rearrangement links TRBV23-1 to TRBJ1-3, with 7 positions matching TRBD1. TRBV23-1 carries the ORF label, with uncertain function. This CDR3 has 17 amino acids. V trimming: 3 bases; J trimming: 4 bases; junction bases outside the gene matches: 12. The CDR3 coding sequence is TGCGCCAGCAGTCAGTCTCTCGACAGGGTGTCGGGAAACACCATATATTTT. Its translation: CASSQSLDRVSGNTIYF.

This rearrangement joins TRBV11-3 to TRBJ2-7; possibly TRBD1 or TRBD2 for D (5 bases each). Per the germline V gene, CDR1 is SGHNT and CDR2 is YENEEA. The V and J ends lost 5 bases and 0 bases respectively, with 17 bases between them. The CDR3 length is 16 residues. CDR3: CASSQGPRYDSYEQYF. CDR3 DNA: TGTGCCAGCAGCCAGGGACCCCGGTATGACTCCTACGAGCAGTACTTC.

CDR3 nucleotides: TGTGCCAGCAGCCCGGGGAGACAGGGTCTCAGTAGGACTAATGAAAAACTGTTTTTT. It is translated as CASSPGRQGLSRTNEKLFF. The V gene is TRBV7-9, the J gene TRBJ1-4; TRBD1 aligns across 7 bases. CDR3 length equals 19 residues. With 5 bases clipped from V and 2 bases from J, the junction kept 17 bases outside the gene matches. In germline, CDR1 is SEHNR, CDR2 FQNEAQ (reference sequence).

The chain carries TRBV28 and TRBJ1-6; D unresolved. V lost 6 bases, J lost 8 bases, and 14 bases lay in between. This CDR3 contains 14 residues. Germline V lookup: CDR1 MDHEN, CDR2 SYDVKM. This CDR3 is CASSTVGVDSPLHF. DNA of the CDR3: TGTGCCAGCAGCACCGTCGGGGTGGATTCACCCCTCCACTTT.

The chain employs TRBV5-1 and TRBJ2-3; D remains unclear. The V end lost 5 bases, the J end lost 3 bases, and 16 bases lay between the germline ends. Germline CDR1 is SGHRS and CDR2 is YFSETQ. The CDR3 contains 15 residues. CDR3 in DNA: TGCGCCAGCAGAGGGCAGCGCGTAGTGACAGATACGCAGTATTTT. Its translation is CASRGQRVVTDTQYF.

V and J are TRBV2 and TRBJ2-3, with a possible D match to TRBD2 (6 bases). The germline V gene encodes CDR1 SNHLY and CDR2 FYNNEI. Trimming removed 4 bases from V and 2 bases from J, with 10 bases in between. The CDR3 runs 14 residues. As DNA, the CDR3 is TGTGCCAGCAGTGTGCAGCGGGCCACAGATACGCAGTATTTT. Its translation is CASSVQRATDTQYF.

The V call is TRBV21-1, the J call TRBJ2-1. TRBV21-1 is assigned pseudogene status. The CDR3 extends over 15 amino acids. CDR3 region: CASSSPKPDPDEQFF. The CDR3, as DNA: TGTGCCAGCAGCTCTCCTAAACCGGATCCCGATGAGCAGTTCTTC.

This clone was recorded only once. The J gene is TRBJ2-7, the V gene TRBV11-2; 9 bases map to TRBD1. The germline gives CDR1 SGHAT, CDR2 FQNNGV. The CDR3 consists of 17 residues. V lost 1 base, J lost 4 bases, and 11 bases stayed unmatched. CDR3 coding DNA: TGTGCCAGCAGCTTAGTACGCCGGGACAGGGCCGGTTACGAGCAGTACTTC. Its translation is CASSLVRRDRAGYEQYF. The variable domain in full, completed from reference TRBV11-2 and TRBJ2-7, reads EAGVAQSPRYKIIEKRQSVAFWCNPISGHATLYWYQQILGQGPKLLIQFQNNGVVDDSQLPKDRFSAERLKGVDSTLKIQPAKLEDSAVYLCASSLVRRDRAGYEQYFGPGTRLTVT.

This chain links TRBV19 with TRBJ2-5; 11 bases are shared with TRBD1. With V trimmed by 4 bases and J by 2 bases, 15 bases remained unmatched. The CDR3 runs 19 residues. In germline, CDR1 is LNHDA, CDR2 SQIVND (reference sequence). This CDR3 is CASSTLRDRGMRKQETQYF. As DNA, the CDR3 is TGTGCCAGTAGTACCCTCCGGGACAGGGGGATGAGGAAGCAAGAGACCCAGTACTTC.

The chain combines TRBV6-1 with TRBJ1-2; 8 nucleotides agree with TRBD1. The V gene end was trimmed by 2 bases and the J gene end by 4 bases; junction bases not matched to a gene: 3. The CDR3 totals 14 residues. Germline CDR1 MNHNS, CDR2 SASEGT. CDR3 coding DNA: TGTGCCAGCAGTGAATCGGGACAGGCCTATGGCTACACCTTC. It specifies CASSESGQAYGYTF.

The V call is TRBV2, the J call TRBJ2-3; D possibly matches TRBD1 or TRBD2 (5 bases each). The germline V gene has CDR1 SNHLY and CDR2 FYNNEI. Trimming pared 1 base from V and 5 bases from J, leaving 7 bases between. The length of the CDR3 is 13 residues. This CDR3 reads CASSEGGLDTQYF. CDR3 sequence (DNA): TGTGCCAGCAGTGAAGGGGGGTTAGATACGCAGTATTTT.

The rearrangement joins TRBV9 to TRBJ2-2; unclear D gene. From germline, CDR1 is SGDLS and CDR2 YYNGEE. The CDR3 has 18 amino acids. V was shortened by 2 bases and J by 7 bases, with 24 bases between the two germline ends. CDR3 in DNA: TGTGCCAGCAGCGTGAGCTTAGGGTCGGCAGTCGGCGGCGGGGAGCTGTTTTTT. Protein product: CASSVSLGSAVGGGELFF.

The V gene is TRBV6-6, the J gene TRBJ1-5, with 7 bases matching TRBD1. The germline V gene has CDR1 MNHNY and CDR2 SVGAGI (reference sequence). The CDR3 covers 14 residues. V lost 8 bases to trimming and J lost 3 bases; unmatched junction nucleotides: 7. CDR3: CASVPGTVNQPQHF. Here the CDR3 DNA reads TGTGCCAGCGTACCCGGGACAGTCAATCAGCCCCAGCATTTT.

The rearrangement links TRBV18 to TRBJ1-1; TRBD1 matches 7 bases. Trimming at V came to 4 bases and at J to 1 base, leaving 12 bases not matched to a gene. Germline CDR1 KGHSH, CDR2 LQKENI. This CDR3 is built from 17 residues. CDR3 sequence (DNA): TGTGCCAGCTCACGATTAAAGACGGACAGGAGGAACACTGAAGCTTTCTTT. This gives the protein CASSRLKTDRRNTEAFF.

J is TRBJ2-2 and V is TRBV7-3, with D possibly TRBD1 on 5 matching bases. Germline CDR1 is SGHTA and CDR2 is FQGTGA. Trimming took 3 bases from V and 4 from J, leaving 6 bases between them. The CDR3 is made up of 13 amino acids. CDR3 nucleotide sequence: TGTGCCAGCAGCTTGGGGCCCACCGGGGAGCTGTTTTTT. Residues: CASSLGPTGELFF.

V is TRBV7-2 and J is TRBJ2-7, with D unresolved. CDR1 SGHTA and CDR2 FQGNSA come from the germline V gene. V was trimmed by 5 bases and J by 2 bases, leaving 16 bases between them. This CDR3 region has 15 residues. CDR3 in amino acids: CASSPSITGAYEQYF. The CDR3 DNA reads as TGTGCCAGCAGCCCATCTATAACGGGCGCCTACGAGCAGTACTTC.

This chain links TRBV27 with TRBJ1-2; D is perhaps TRBD1 (5 bases). Trimming left V 1 base short and J 5 bases short, with 11 bases between. Germline values: CDR1 MNHEY, CDR2 SMNVEV (reference sequence). This CDR3 comprises 14 residues. The CDR3 nucleotides read TGTGCCAGCAGTTTATTGGGACGAGATTATGGCTACACCTTC. Translating it yields CASSLLGRDYGYTF.

The rearrangement joins TRBV5-4 to TRBJ2-5, with D unresolved. CDR1 and CDR2 from the germline V gene are SGHNT and YYREEE (reference sequence). CDR3 length equals 13 residues. The germline V and J ends were trimmed by 2 bases and 2 bases, with 7 bases remaining between them. The CDR3 bases are TGTGCCAGCAGCTTTGGCAGACAAGAGACCCAGTACTTC. It specifies CASSFGRQETQYF. The whole variable domain, remainder taken from reference TRBV5-4 and TRBJ2-5, is ETGVTQSPTHLIKTRGQQVTLRCSSQSGHNTVSWYQQALGQGPQFIFQYYREEENGRGNFPPRFSGLQFPNYSSELNVNALELDDSALYLCASSFGRQETQYFGPGTRLLVL.

J is TRBJ2-3 and V is TRBV5-8; D uncertain. This CDR3 contains 14 residues. The germline V gene has CDR1 SGHTS and CDR2 YDEGEE. V lost 0 bases and J lost 4, with 9 bases in between. Here the CDR3 reads CASSLVRAADTQYF. DNA for the CDR3: TGTGCCAGCAGCTTGGTTAGGGCAGCAGATACGCAGTATTTT.